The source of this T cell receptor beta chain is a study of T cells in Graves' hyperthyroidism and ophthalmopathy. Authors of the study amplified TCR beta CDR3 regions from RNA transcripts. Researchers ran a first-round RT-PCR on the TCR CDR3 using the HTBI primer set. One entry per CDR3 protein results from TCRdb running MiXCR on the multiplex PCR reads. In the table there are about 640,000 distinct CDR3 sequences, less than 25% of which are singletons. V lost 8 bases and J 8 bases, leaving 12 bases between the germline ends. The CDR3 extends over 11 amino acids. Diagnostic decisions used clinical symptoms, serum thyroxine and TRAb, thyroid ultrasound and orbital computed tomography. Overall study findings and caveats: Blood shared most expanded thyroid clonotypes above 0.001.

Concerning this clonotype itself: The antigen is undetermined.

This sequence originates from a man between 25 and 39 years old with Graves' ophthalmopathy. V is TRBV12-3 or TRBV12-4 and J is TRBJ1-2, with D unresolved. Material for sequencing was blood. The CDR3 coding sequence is TGTGCCAGCTTAAGAGGACGGGGCTACACCTTC. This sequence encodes CASLRGRGYTF.